This T cell receptor (beta chain) comes out of a study of blood T cell repertoires in COVID-19. At the level of the study: Italy, Spain and the United States were the sources of the convalescent and acute COVID-19 samples. The analysed material was cDNA or gDNA that came from T cells, B-cell-depleted T cells, or PBMCs.

Authors' analysis steps: The assay estimated nucleated cells by amplifying reference gene primers. Only in-frame clones appear in the TCRdb table, and some are missing; sequencing was by immunoSEQ multiplex PCR. V and J calls and clone size follow that table, whereas D and trimming were derived from the DNA. In the table there are around 150,000 clones, 80% to 90% of which are singletons. The CDR3 is made up of 15 amino acids. V lost 10 bases and J lost 0, with 18 bases in between. CDR1 is MNHEY and CDR2 is SMNVEV in the germline V gene (reference sequence). The chain couples TRBV27 to TRBJ2-5; D is unclear. This clonotype was obtained from a man in his forties with acute or convalescent COVID-19. The sample consisted of peripheral blood. Written as DNA, the CDR3 is TGTGCCACCTCTCCCCCGAAGCCGAACCAAGAGACCCAGTACTTC. It codes for CATSPPKPNQETQYF.